Sequencing of this T cell receptor (beta chain) was carried out in a study of T-cell memory formation after mild COVID-19. This clonotype has only a few counts. TCRdb reanalysed the 5' RACE reads using MiXCR and keeps one entry per CDR3 protein. The sample shows about half a million distinct CDR3 sequences, 18% of them seen only once. The germline V gene encodes CDR1 SEHNR and CDR2 FQNEAQ (reference sequence). V trimming: 4 bases; J trimming: 5 bases; junction bases outside the gene matches: 10. The CDR3 length is 15 residues. The specimen was PBMCs or a T cell subset sorted from them (not recorded which). This TCR came from an adult woman who had mild COVID-19 (a few samples of this study predate the infection). Cell type and time point are not known. The chain employs TRBV7-9 and TRBJ1-2; 7 bases fit TRBD1. CDR3 coding DNA: TGTGCCAGCAGCTCCCCGGGACAGACCCTTTATGGCTACACCTTC. It specifies CASSSPGQTLYGYTF.